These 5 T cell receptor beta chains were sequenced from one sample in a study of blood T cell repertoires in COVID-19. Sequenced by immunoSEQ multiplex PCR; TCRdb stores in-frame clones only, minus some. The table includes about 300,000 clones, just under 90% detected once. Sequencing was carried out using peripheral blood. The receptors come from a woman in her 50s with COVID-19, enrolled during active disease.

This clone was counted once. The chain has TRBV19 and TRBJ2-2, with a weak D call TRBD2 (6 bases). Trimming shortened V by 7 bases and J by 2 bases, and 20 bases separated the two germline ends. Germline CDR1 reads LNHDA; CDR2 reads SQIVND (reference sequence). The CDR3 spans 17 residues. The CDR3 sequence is CASTDLPGTPNTGELFF. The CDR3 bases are TGTGCCAGTACCGACTTGCCTGGGACTCCTAACACCGGGGAGCTGTTTTTT.

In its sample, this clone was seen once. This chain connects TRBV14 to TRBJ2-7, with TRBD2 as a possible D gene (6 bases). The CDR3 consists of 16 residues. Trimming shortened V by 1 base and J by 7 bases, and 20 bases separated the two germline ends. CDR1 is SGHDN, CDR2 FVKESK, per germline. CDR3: CASSQVRDFPSHEQYF. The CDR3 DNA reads TGTGCCAGCAGCCAAGTTAGGGACTTTCCGTCGCATGAGCAGTACTTC.

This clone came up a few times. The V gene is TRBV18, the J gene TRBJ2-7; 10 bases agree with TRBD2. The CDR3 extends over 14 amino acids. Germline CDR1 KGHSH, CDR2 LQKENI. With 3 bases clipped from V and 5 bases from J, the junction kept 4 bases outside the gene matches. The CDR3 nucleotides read TGTGCCAGCTCACCCAGCGGGAGGGTTAACGAGCAGTACTTC. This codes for CASSPSGRVNEQYF.

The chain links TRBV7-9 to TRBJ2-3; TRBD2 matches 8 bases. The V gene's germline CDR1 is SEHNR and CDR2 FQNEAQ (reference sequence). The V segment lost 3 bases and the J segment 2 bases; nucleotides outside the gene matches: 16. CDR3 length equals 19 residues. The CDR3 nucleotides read TGTGCCAGCAGCTTTTCTAGCGGGCCGGACGAGATACACACAGATACGCAGTATTTT. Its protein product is CASSFSSGPDEIHTDTQYF.

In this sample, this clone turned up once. The DNA for the CDR3 is TGTGCCAGCACCAAACTAGGCCCCTACAATGAGCAGTTCTTC. Encoded protein: CASTKLGPYNEQFF. The chain couples TRBV6-5 to TRBJ2-1, with a possible D match to TRBD2 (5 bases). Trimming shortened V by 7 bases and J by 2 bases, and 12 bases separated the two germline ends. This CDR3 is built from 14 residues. The germline V gene has CDR1 MNHEY and CDR2 SVGAGI.